Listed below are T cell receptor beta chains from one sample, sequenced in a study of blood T cell repertoires in COVID-19. Profiling relied on immunoSEQ multiplex PCR, and the TCRdb table lists in-frame clones only, not all of them. Of some 80,000 clones in the sample, around 88% were seen once. The specimen was peripheral blood. The receptor source for this set is a human donor in a cohort sampled during active COVID-19. The CDR3 runs from the conserved cysteine through the conserved F or W. The order of the fields is clone size, J gene, D gene, V gene, CDR3 protein, CDR3 DNA. D genes are given only for firm matches. A row's size may be missing; if present it is once, few, many or a size class.

>few|TRBJ2-2|-|TRBV2
CASSEGPGELFF
TGTGCCAGCAGTGAGGGGCCCGGGGAGCTGTTTTTT
>-|TRBJ2-3|-|TRBV28
CASSFDRRNTDTQYF
TGTGCCAGCAGTTTTGACAGGCGCAACACAGATACGCAGTATTTT
>-|TRBJ2-3|TRBD2|TRBV4-3
CASSREGRTDTQYF
TGCGCCAGCAGCAGGGAGGGGCGCACAGATACGCAGTATTTT
>-|TRBJ1-1|TRBD1|TRBV18
CASSPRQGWDTEAFF
TGTGCCAGCTCACCCCGACAGGGGTGGGACACTGAAGCTTTCTTT
>-|TRBJ1-5|-|TRBV4-3
CASSQDAHSNQPQHF
TGCGCCAGCAGCCAAGATGCACATAGCAATCAGCCCCAGCATTTT
>-|TRBJ1-2|-|TRBV11-3
CASSTRGSNYGYTF
TGTGCCAGCAGCACCCGGGGGAGTAACTATGGCTACACCTTC
>-|TRBJ2-3|TRBD1|TRBV5-1
CASSPGTGGDTQYF
TGCGCCAGCAGCCCGGGGACAGGGGGAGATACGCAGTATTTT
>-|TRBJ1-4|-|TRBV4-1
CASSLTGLGEKLFF
TGCGCCAGCAGCCTAACAGGGCTGGGAGAAAAACTGTTTTTT
>-|TRBJ2-3|-|TRBV2
CASSDRQWGADTQYF
TGTGCCAGCAGTGACCGACAGTGGGGCGCAGATACGCAGTATTTT
>-|TRBJ1-5|-|TRBV12-3/TRBV12-4
CASSLIEGDRQHF
TGTGCCAGCAGTTTGATAGAGGGCGACAGGCAGCATTTT
>-|TRBJ2-2|-|TRBV6-5
CASSYSSQGYTGELFF
TGTGCCAGCAGTTACTCGAGCCAGGGTTACACCGGGGAGCTGTTTTTT
>-|TRBJ1-5|-|TRBV30
CAWSHRGNQPQHF
TGTGCCTGGAGTCACCGGGGTAATCAGCCCCAGCATTTT
>once|TRBJ2-1|TRBD1|TRBV11-1
CASSLIQGSNEQFF
TGTGCCAGCAGCTTAATACAGGGGTCCAATGAGCAGTTCTTC
>-|TRBJ1-1|-|TRBV5-6
CASSWRDPDPNLNTEAFF
TGTGCCAGCAGCTGGAGGGACCCAGACCCGAACTTGAACACTGAAGCTTTCTTT
>-|TRBJ2-4|TRBD1|TRBV30
CAWDRAAKNIQYF
TGTGCCTGGGACAGGGCAGCCAAAAACATTCAGTACTTC
>-|TRBJ2-7|TRBD1|TRBV28
CASSSVGTGTEQYF
TGTGCCAGCAGTTCGGTCGGGACAGGGACCGAGCAGTACTTC
>few|TRBJ2-1|TRBD2|TRBV6-2/TRBV6-3
CASSPGGGSNEQFF
TGTGCCAGCAGTCCGGGAGGAGGCTCCAATGAGCAGTTCTTC
>-|TRBJ2-7|TRBD2|TRBV29-1
CSAQSGVRTYEQYF
TGCAGCGCCCAGAGCGGGGTTAGAACCTACGAGCAGTACTTC
>-|TRBJ2-7|-|TRBV6-6
CASSSMGQEQYF
TGTGCCAGCAGTTCCATGGGGCAGGAGCAGTACTTC
>-|TRBJ2-2|TRBD2|TRBV28
CASITGGPNTGELFF
TGTGCCAGCATCACGGGGGGGCCTAACACCGGGGAGCTGTTTTTT
>-|TRBJ2-2|-|TRBV11-2
CASSPGGNTGELFF
TGTGCCAGCAGCCCCGGGGGGAACACCGGGGAGCTGTTTTTT
>once|TRBJ1-2|-|TRBV19
CASSPRKGAANYGYTF
TGTGCCAGTAGTCCCCGGAAAGGGGCCGCTAACTATGGCTACACCTTC
>-|TRBJ2-2|-|TRBV7-9
CASSFGQGIGELFF
TGTGCCAGCAGCTTTGGTCAGGGGATCGGGGAGCTGTTTTTT
>-|TRBJ2-1|-|TRBV9
CASSPWEGEGNEQFF
TGTGCCAGCTCCCCCTGGGAGGGGGAGGGTAATGAGCAGTTCTTC
>few|TRBJ1-1|-|TRBV21-1
CASSKAKAGGTEAFF
TGTGCCAGCAGCAAAGCTAAGGCCGGGGGAACTGAAGCTTTCTTT
>-|TRBJ2-7|-|TRBV2
CASSPDEAASYEQYF
TGTGCCAGCAGCCCTGATGAGGCAGCCTCCTACGAGCAGTACTTC
>-|TRBJ1-2|-|TRBV18
CASSGGSDGYTF
TGTGCCAGCTCGGGGGGGTCGGATGGCTACACCTTC
>-|TRBJ2-2|-|TRBV4-3
CASNSRSTPGANTGELFF
TGCGCCAGCAATTCAAGATCCACCCCAGGTGCGAACACCGGGGAGCTGTTTTTT
>-|TRBJ2-7|TRBD1|TRBV12-3/TRBV12-4
CASRRQGAYEQYF
TGTGCCAGCAGACGACAGGGGGCCTACGAGCAGTACTTC
>-|TRBJ1-2|TRBD1|TRBV27
CASSFHRGYGYTF
TGTGCCAGCAGTTTTCACAGGGGCTACGGCTACACCTTC
>-|TRBJ1-4|TRBD1|TRBV13
CASRETGVHEKLFF
TGTGCCAGCAGAGAGACAGGGGTCCATGAAAAACTGTTTTTT
>-|TRBJ2-3|TRBD2|TRBV7-3
CASSLTPRLREGTQYF
TGTGCCAGCAGCTTAACACCTAGACTGAGGGAGGGTACGCAGTATTTT
>-|TRBJ2-3|-|TRBV6-6
CASSPPGDTQYF
TGTGCCAGCAGCCCTCCTGGCGATACGCAGTATTTT
>once|TRBJ2-3|TRBD1|TRBV7-2
CASSARTGGGTDTQYF
TGTGCCAGCAGCGCCCGGACAGGGGGCGGCACAGATACGCAGTATTTT
>-|TRBJ1-2|-|TRBV2
CASRAAGPNYGYTF
TGTGCCAGCAGAGCTGCAGGGCCTAACTATGGCTACACCTTC
>once|TRBJ1-3|-|TRBV18
CASSPWGATSGNTIYF
TGTGCCAGCTCACCATGGGGAGCTACCTCTGGAAACACCATATATTTT
>-|TRBJ1-3|-|TRBV19
CASSIPFGGNSGNTIYF
TGTGCCAGTAGTATCCCCTTTGGCGGAAACTCTGGAAACACCATATATTTT
>-|TRBJ2-1|-|TRBV19
CASSIAGIESNEQFF
TGTGCCAGTAGTATAGCGGGTATTGAATCCAATGAGCAGTTCTTC
>-|TRBJ2-5|TRBD1|TRBV4-2
CASSQGGTGVARTQYF
TGTGCCAGCAGCCAAGGGGGGACAGGGGTAGCCCGGACCCAGTACTTC
>once|TRBJ2-7|-|TRBV7-6
CASSLRGLGSPSEQYF
TGTGCCAGCAGCCTAAGGGGTTTAGGCTCACCCTCCGAGCAGTACTTC
>-|TRBJ1-5|-|TRBV19
CASSIRTPEHVPQHF
TGTGCCAGTAGTATCCGGACTCCTGAGCACGTTCCCCAGCATTTT
>-|TRBJ2-1|TRBD2|TRBV5-4
CASSLGGGSSYNEQFF
TGTGCCAGCAGCTTGGGCGGGGGGAGCTCCTACAATGAGCAGTTCTTC